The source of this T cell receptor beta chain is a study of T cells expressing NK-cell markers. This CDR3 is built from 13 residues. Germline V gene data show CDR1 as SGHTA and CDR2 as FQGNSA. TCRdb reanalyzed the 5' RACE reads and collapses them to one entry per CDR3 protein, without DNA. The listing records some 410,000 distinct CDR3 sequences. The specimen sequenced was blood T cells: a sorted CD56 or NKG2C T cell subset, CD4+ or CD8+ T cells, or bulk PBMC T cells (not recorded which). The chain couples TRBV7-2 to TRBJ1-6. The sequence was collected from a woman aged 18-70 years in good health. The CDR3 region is CASSLRWGSPLHF.